A selection of T cell receptor beta chains follows, all from one sample in a study of cytomegalovirus exposure and HLA in healthy donors. Produced via immunoSEQ multiplex PCR; TCRdb's table is partial and in-frame only. This sample has approximately 99,000 clones, with 55% to 80% found just once. Sequencing input: PBMCs. These TCRs come from a man aged 35-49 years in good health and CMV-seronegative. Each CDR3 is given with its conserved first and last residue. Each record gives: V gene, J gene, D gene, clone size, CDR3 DNA, CDR3 protein. A D gene is named only where the DNA matches it firmly. Only some rows state a clone size, as once, few, many or a class for expanded clones.

>TRBV5-1|TRBJ2-6|.|once
TGCGCCAGCAGCTTAGGCGGCGTGTATGGGGCCAACGTCCTGACTTTC
CASSLGGVYGANVLTF
>TRBV7-9|TRBJ1-1|.|.
TGTGCCAGCAGCCAACAGGCGAACACTGAAGCTTTCTTT
CASSQQANTEAFF
>TRBV20-1|TRBJ1-1|.|.
TGCAGTGCTGTAGATCACACTGAAGCTTTCTTT
CSAVDHTEAFF
>TRBV18|TRBJ1-6|.|.
TGTGCCAGCTCACCCGCACAGACAGTTTCACCCCTCCACTTT
CASSPAQTVSPLHF
>TRBV6-1|TRBJ1-4|TRBD1|.
TGTGCCAGCGCAGGGGGCGCGGCCGAAAAACTGTTTTTT
CASAGGAAEKLFF
>TRBV4-1|TRBJ2-3|.|.
TGCGCCAGCAGCCAAACGACGGGGAAGATCACAGATACGCAGTATTTT
CASSQTTGKITDTQYF
>TRBV19|TRBJ2-7|.|once
TGTGCCAGTAGTACTTACAGCTACGAGCAGTACTTC
CASSTYSYEQYF
>TRBV5-1|TRBJ1-3|TRBD1|few
TGCGCCAGCAGCTTGGGACAGGGGCCTGCTGGAAACACCATATATTTT
CASSLGQGPAGNTIYF
>TRBV4-3|TRBJ2-7|TRBD1|.
TGCGCCAGCAGCCAGGACAGGGTAAGCTACGAGCAGTACTTC
CASSQDRVSYEQYF
>TRBV7-9|TRBJ2-7|TRBD1|many
TGTGCCAGCAGCCCCCGGACAGGGAAGGGGTACGAGCAGTACTTC
CASSPRTGKGYEQYF
>TRBV29-1|TRBJ2-3|TRBD1|.
TGCAGCGTTGAAGATCCTTACAGGGGAGCCACAGATACGCAGTATTTT
CSVEDPYRGATDTQYF
>TRBV7-7|TRBJ2-5|.|.
TGTGCTGTGGGGCGAGAGACCCAGTACTTC
CAVGRETQYF
>TRBV7-2|TRBJ1-4|TRBD1|.
TGTGCCAGCAGCTTCCCCCTAGGGGGCGTTAATGAAAAACTGTTTTTT
CASSFPLGGVNEKLFF
>TRBV7-2|TRBJ2-7|.|.
TGTGCCAGCAGCTTCAGTCTCAGTTCCTACGAGCAGTACTTC
CASSFSLSSYEQYF
>TRBV5-4|TRBJ2-7|.|.
TGTGCCAGCAGCCGGGGGTGGGGGGACGAGCAGTACTTC
CASSRGWGDEQYF
>TRBV19|TRBJ2-1|.|.
TGTGCCAGTAGCCCCCTGCAGGGAATATACAATGAGCAGTTCTTC
CASSPLQGIYNEQFF
>TRBV4-1|TRBJ1-2|.|.
TGCGCCAGCAGCCACCCTGGGGCAGCTAACTATGGCTACACCTTC
CASSHPGAANYGYTF
>TRBV7-8|TRBJ1-1|.|few
TGTGCCAGCAGCTTGAACACTAGGGCCCGGGGGAGTTTGAACACTGAAGCTTTCTTT
CASSLNTRARGSLNTEAFF
>TRBV6-5|TRBJ1-2|.|.
TGTGCCAGCAGTTACGGGGGGACCACTTATAATGGCTACACCTTC
CASSYGGTTYNGYTF
>TRBV19|TRBJ2-7|.|.
TGTGCCAGTAGTATCCAGCAGGGTACCGAGCAGTACTTC
CASSIQQGTEQYF
>TRBV29-1|TRBJ2-7|.|.
TGCAGCGTCATGCCGGGTGGCTCCTACGAGCAGTACTTC
CSVMPGGSYEQYF
>TRBV27|TRBJ2-3|.|.
TGTGCCAGCAGTTTACGGGACATCGCTAGCACAGATACGCAGTATTTT
CASSLRDIASTDTQYF
>TRBV7-6|TRBJ2-2|TRBD2|.
TGTGCCAGCAGCATGTTAGCGGGGCGGAGGATCCGGGAGCTGTTTTTT
CASSMLAGRRIRELFF
>TRBV29-1|TRBJ1-1|TRBD1|.
TGCAGCGTTTGGGCTTTCGTTCGTGGGACAGGGATGAACACTGAAGCTTTCTTT
CSVWAFVRGTGMNTEAFF
>TRBV28|TRBJ2-5|.|.
TGTGCCAGCAGTTTTAGGTCATGGGGGCGAGAGACCCAGTACTTC
CASSFRSWGRETQYF
>TRBV7-2|TRBJ1-4|.|.
TGTGCCAGCAGCTTAGGGCCGGAGGACGGGCCCGGGTTGTTTTTT
CASSLGPEDGPGLFF
>TRBV7-6|TRBJ2-2|.|.
TGTGCCAGCAGCTTAGACCCAGGGAACACCGGGGAGCTGTTTTTT
CASSLDPGNTGELFF
>TRBV11-2|TRBJ1-2|TRBD1|few
TGTGCCAGCAGACGAGCGGGACAGGGGAACTATGGCTACACCTTC
CASRRAGQGNYGYTF
>TRBV4-2|TRBJ2-7|TRBD2|.
TGTGCCAGCAGCCAAGACCTGTCTAGCGGGGGGGCCTCCGAGCAGTACTTC
CASSQDLSSGGASEQYF
>TRBV7-2|TRBJ2-3|TRBD2|.
TGTGCCAGCAGTTCACAAGGGACTAGCGGGGGGCTCACAGATACGCAGTATTTT
CASSSQGTSGGLTDTQYF
>TRBV7-3|TRBJ2-1|.|.
TGTGCCAGCAGCTTATCCTCCAATTCAGGTGAGCAGTTCTTC
CASSLSSNSGEQFF
>TRBV5-4|TRBJ2-3|.|.
TGTGCCAGCAGCTTGTCGCAGGGGCAAGCAGATACGCAGTATTTT
CASSLSQGQADTQYF
>TRBV4-1|TRBJ1-2|.|once
TGCGCCAGCAGCCAATTAGACAGGTCGGACTATGGCTACACCTTC
CASSQLDRSDYGYTF
>TRBV5-4|TRBJ1-5|.|once
TGTGCCAGCAGCTTGGGGAGGGACGGTCAGCCCCAGCATTTT
CASSLGRDGQPQHF
>TRBV5-6|TRBJ2-2|.|medium-sized
TGTGCCAGCAGCTTGATGACAGCTCAAAACACCGGGGAGCTGTTTTTT
CASSLMTAQNTGELFF
>TRBV5-1|TRBJ2-1|.|few
TGCGCCACCCAGAATCCGGGTGCCGGGGGCAATGAGCAGTTCTTC
CATQNPGAGGNEQFF
>TRBV4-1|TRBJ1-1|TRBD1|.
TGCGCCAGCAGCCAATTCGAGACAGGGGCCTCGAACACTGAAGCTTTCTTT
CASSQFETGASNTEAFF
>TRBV15|TRBJ1-2|TRBD1|.
TGTGCCACCAGCCAGACAGGGATCCATGGCTACACCTTC
CATSQTGIHGYTF
>TRBV6-1|TRBJ2-5|.|.
TGTGCCAGCAGTGAAGCTCGCCCGGCTAGCGCCCTGAAGACCCAGTACTTC
CASSEARPASALKTQYF
>TRBV15|TRBJ1-4|.|.
TGTGCCACCAGCAGAGATTTGGTTGGGGGCGGGGGCGAAAAACTGTTTTTT
CATSRDLVGGGGEKLFF
>TRBV5-6|TRBJ2-7|TRBD1|.
TGTGCCAGCACCCTGACGACAGGGGGCTGGTACGAGCAGTACTTC
CASTLTTGGWYEQYF
>TRBV4-1|TRBJ1-4|.|.
TGCGCCAGCCGCCGCGGACAAGAAAATGAAAAACTGTTTTTT
CASRRGQENEKLFF
>TRBV7-2|TRBJ2-7|.|.
TGTGCCAGCAGCTTAGAAAGGGGTGGCTACGAGCAGTACTTC
CASSLERGGYEQYF
>TRBV27|TRBJ1-3|.|once
TGTGCCAGCAGTGCGGGCGCGGGCAACTCTGGAAACACCATATATTTT
CASSAGAGNSGNTIYF
>TRBV6-1|TRBJ1-2|.|.
TGTGCCAGCAGTGCCCAGACAGTTAACTATGGCTACACCTTC
CASSAQTVNYGYTF
>TRBV7-2|TRBJ2-7|.|few
TGTGCCAGCATCCAGGGGGCGGGGGCCTACGAGCAGTACTTC
CASIQGAGAYEQYF
>TRBV2|TRBJ2-7|.|.
TGTGCCAGCTATCGCGAGGGCAGGGAGGTCGGCGAGCAGTACTTC
CASYREGREVGEQYF
>TRBV4-3|TRBJ2-7|.|.
TGCGCCAGCAGCCAAGAGTTATTAAACTACGAGCAGTACTTC
CASSQELLNYEQYF
>TRBV19|TRBJ2-1|TRBD2|.
TGTGCCAGTAGTGAGCGGGGGGGAAACTACAATGAGCAGTTCTTC
CASSERGGNYNEQFF
>TRBV4-2|TRBJ2-1|TRBD2|.
TGTGCCAGCAGCCGGTGGACTAGCGGGTATAGCTCCTACAATGAGCAGTTCTTC
CASSRWTSGYSSYNEQFF
>TRBV13|TRBJ2-2|TRBD2|.
TGTGCCAGCAGCTTACGTCTCCATGCAGCGGGGGGGCGCGGCGGGGAGCTGTTTTTT
CASSLRLHAAGGRGGELFF
>TRBV21-1|TRBJ2-1|.|.
TGTGCCAGCAGCACGCGTCCGGGACAGGGGGCCCACAATGAGCAGTTCTTC
CASSTRPGQGAHNEQFF
>TRBV5-1|TRBJ1-6|TRBD1|.
TGCGCCAGCAGCCCTACAGGGGTGGGGCGAAGTTCACCCCTCCACTTT
CASSPTGVGRSSPLHF
>TRBV28|TRBJ2-7|.|.
TGTGCCAGCAGCCCGCCCCGGGGGTCCTACGAGCAGTACTTC
CASSPPRGSYEQYF
>TRBV5-1|TRBJ1-1|.|.
TGCGCCAGCAGCTTGTCTACAGGTCGGGCCACTGAAGCTTTCTTT
CASSLSTGRATEAFF
>TRBV12-1|TRBJ2-1|.|once
TGTGCCAGCAGCCCGATGGGACTGAGCTCCTACAATGAGCAGTTCTTC
CASSPMGLSSYNEQFF